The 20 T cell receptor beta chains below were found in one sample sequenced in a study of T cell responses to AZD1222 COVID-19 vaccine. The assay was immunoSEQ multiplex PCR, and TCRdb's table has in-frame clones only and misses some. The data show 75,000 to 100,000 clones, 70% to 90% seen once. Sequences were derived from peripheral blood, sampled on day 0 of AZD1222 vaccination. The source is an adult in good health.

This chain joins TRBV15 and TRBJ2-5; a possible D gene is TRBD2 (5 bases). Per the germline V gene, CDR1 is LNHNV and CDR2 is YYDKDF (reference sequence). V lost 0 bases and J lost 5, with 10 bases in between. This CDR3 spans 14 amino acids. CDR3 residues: CATSRDPSRETQYF. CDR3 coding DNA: TGTGCCACCAGCAGAGACCCTAGCCGGGAGACCCAGTACTTC.

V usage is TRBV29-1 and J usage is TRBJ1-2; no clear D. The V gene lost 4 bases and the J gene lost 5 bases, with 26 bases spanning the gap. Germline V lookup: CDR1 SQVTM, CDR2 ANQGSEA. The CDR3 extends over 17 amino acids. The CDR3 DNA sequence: TGCAGCGTTGGGCTCAGCCCAGGAGCTAGCACCATATATGGCTACACCTTC. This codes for CSVGLSPGASTIYGYTF. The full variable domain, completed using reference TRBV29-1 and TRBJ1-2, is SAVISQKPSRDICQRGTSLTIQCQVDSQVTMMFWYRQQPGQSLTLIATANQGSEATYESGFVIDKFPISRPNLTFSTLTVSNMSPEDSSIYLCSVGLSPGASTIYGYTFGSGTRLTVV.

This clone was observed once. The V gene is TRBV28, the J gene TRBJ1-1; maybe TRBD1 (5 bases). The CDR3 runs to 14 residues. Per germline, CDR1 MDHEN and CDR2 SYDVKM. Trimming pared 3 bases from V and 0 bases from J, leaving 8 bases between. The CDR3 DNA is TGTGCCAGCAGTTTCGGGGGTATGAACACTGAAGCTTTCTTT. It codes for CASSFGGMNTEAFF.

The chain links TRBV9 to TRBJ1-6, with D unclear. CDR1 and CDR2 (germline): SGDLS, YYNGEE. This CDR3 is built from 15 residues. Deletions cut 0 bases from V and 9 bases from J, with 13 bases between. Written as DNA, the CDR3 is TGTGCCAGCAGCGTAGGGGGTCAGGACGGTTCACCCCTCCACTTT. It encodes CASSVGGQDGSPLHF.

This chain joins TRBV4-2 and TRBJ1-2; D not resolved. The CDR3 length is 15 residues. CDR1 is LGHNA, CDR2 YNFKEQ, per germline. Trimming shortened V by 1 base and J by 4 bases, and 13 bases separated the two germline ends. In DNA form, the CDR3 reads TGTGCCAGCAGCCAAGGAGGCGGCAGGCCCTATGGCTACACCTTC. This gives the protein CASSQGGGRPYGYTF.

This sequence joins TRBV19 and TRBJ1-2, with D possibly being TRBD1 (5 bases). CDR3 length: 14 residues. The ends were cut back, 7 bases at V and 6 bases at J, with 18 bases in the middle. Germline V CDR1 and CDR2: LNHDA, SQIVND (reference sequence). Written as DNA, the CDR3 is TGTGCCAGTACGTCAGGGATCCCAATCCATGGCTACACCTTC. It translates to CASTSGIPIHGYTF.

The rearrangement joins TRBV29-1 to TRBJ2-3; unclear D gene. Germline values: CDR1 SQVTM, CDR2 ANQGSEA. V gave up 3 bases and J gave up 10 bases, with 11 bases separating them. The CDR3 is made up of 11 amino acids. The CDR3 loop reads CSVEEPLAQYF. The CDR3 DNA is TGCAGCGTTGAGGAGCCTCTAGCGCAGTATTTT.

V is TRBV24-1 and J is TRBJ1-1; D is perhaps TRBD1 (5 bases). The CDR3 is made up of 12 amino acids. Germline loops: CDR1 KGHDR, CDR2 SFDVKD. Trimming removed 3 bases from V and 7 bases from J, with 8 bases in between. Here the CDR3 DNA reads TGTGCCACCAGTGATGGGGCCGGTGAAGCTTTCTTT. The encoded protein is CATSDGAGEAFF.

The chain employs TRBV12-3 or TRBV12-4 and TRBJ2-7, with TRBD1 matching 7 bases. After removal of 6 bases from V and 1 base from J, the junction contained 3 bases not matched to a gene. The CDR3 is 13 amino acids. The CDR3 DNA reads TGTGCCAGCAGCCCGACAGGGTCCTACGAGCAGTACTTC. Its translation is CASSPTGSYEQYF.

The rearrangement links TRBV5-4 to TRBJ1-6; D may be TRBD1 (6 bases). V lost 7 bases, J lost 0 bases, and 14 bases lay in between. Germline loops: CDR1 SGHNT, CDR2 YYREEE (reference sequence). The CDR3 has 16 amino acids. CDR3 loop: CASEFRGSSYNSPLHF. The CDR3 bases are TGTGCCAGCGAGTTTAGGGGGAGCTCCTATAATTCACCCCTCCACTTT.

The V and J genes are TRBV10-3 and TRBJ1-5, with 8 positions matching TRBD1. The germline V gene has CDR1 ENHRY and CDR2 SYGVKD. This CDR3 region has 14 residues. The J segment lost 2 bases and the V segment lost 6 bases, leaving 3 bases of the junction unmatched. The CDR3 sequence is CAISLDRGNQPQHF. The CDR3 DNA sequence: TGTGCCATCAGCCTGGACAGGGGCAATCAGCCCCAGCATTTT.

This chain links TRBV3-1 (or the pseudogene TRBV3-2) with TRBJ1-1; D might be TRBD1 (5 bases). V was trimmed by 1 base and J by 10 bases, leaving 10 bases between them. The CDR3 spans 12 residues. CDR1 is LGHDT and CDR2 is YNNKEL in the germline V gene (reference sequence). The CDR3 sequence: CASSQGARGAFF. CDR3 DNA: TGTGCCAGCAGCCAAGGGGCTAGGGGAGCTTTCTTT.

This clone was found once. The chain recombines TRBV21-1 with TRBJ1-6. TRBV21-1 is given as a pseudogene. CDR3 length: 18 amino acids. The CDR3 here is CASSKLGKGSSYNSPLHF. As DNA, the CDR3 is TGTGCCAGCAGCAAACTAGGTAAGGGGAGCTCCTATAATTCACCCCTCCACTTT.

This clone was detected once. The CDR3 region is CASSFPPRLAGVYNEQFF. The CDR3, as DNA: TGTGCCAGCAGCTTCCCCCCGAGATTAGCGGGAGTATACAATGAGCAGTTCTTC. V is TRBV7-9 and J is TRBJ2-1, with 9 bases identical to TRBD2. Germline CDR1 SEHNR, CDR2 FQNEAQ (reference sequence). With V trimmed by 3 bases and J by 4 bases, 13 bases remained unmatched. CDR3 length equals 18 residues. Full variable domain (rest looked up from reference TRBV7-9 and TRBJ2-1): DTGVSQNPRHKITKRGQNVTFRCDPISEHNRLYWYRQTLGQGPEFLTYFQNEAQLEKSRLLSDRFSAERPKGSFSTLEIQRTEQGDSAMYLCASSFPPRLAGVYNEQFFGPGTRLTVL.

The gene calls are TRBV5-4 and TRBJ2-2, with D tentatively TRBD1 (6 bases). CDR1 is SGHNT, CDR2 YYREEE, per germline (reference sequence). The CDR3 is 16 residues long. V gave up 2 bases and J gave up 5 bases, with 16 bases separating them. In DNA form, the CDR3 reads TGTGCCAGCAGCTTCGGGACCTCAAGGGGGACCGGGGAGCTGTTTTTT. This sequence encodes CASSFGTSRGTGELFF.

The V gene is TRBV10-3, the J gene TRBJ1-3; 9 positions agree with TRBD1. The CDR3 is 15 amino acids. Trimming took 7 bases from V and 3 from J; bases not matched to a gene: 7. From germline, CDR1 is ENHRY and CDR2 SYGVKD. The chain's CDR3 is CAITEGQGFGNTIYF. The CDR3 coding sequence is TGTGCCATCACCGAAGGACAGGGGTTTGGAAACACCATATATTTT.

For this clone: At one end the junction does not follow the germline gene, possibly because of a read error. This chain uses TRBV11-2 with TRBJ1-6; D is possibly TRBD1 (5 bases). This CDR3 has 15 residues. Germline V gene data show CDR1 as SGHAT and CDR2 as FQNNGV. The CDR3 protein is CASSSGHADKSPLHF. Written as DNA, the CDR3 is TGTGCCAGCAGCAGCGGACACGCCGATAAGTCACCCCTCCACTTT.

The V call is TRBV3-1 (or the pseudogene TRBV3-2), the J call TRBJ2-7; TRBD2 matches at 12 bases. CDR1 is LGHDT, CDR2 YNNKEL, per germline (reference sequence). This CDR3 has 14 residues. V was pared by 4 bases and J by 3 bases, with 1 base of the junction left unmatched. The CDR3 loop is CASSRLAGDYEQYF. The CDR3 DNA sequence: TGTGCCAGCAGCCGACTAGCGGGGGACTACGAGCAGTACTTC.

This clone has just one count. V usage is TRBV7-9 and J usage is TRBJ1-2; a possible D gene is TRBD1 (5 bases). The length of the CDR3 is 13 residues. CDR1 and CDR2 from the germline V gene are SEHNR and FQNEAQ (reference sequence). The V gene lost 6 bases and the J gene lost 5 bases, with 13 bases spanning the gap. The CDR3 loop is CASRPQERYGYTF. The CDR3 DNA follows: TGTGCCAGCAGACCACAGGAAAGATATGGCTACACCTTC.

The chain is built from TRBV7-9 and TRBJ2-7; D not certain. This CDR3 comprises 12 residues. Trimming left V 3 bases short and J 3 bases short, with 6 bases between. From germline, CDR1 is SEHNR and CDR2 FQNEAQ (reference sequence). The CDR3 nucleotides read TGTGCCAGCAGCTTCGAGAGCTACGAGCAGTACTTC. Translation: CASSFESYEQYF.